This TCR beta chain was documented in a study of graft-versus-host responses after intestinal transplantation. Study context: The whole recipient group had anti-thymocyte globulin induction followed by tacrolimus and steroids for roughly three years.

V was pared by 6 bases and J by 0 bases, with 11 bases between. The CDR3 contains 15 residues. Germline lookup yields CDR1 MNHNS and CDR2 SASEGT. Measured with immunoSEQ multiplex PCR; TCRdb has only the in-frame clones, and not every one. The sample carries over 20,000 clones, less than 60% recorded once. This clone was detected only once. Plating of about 200,000 CFSE-labeled responder cells was done together with about 200,000 irradiated, violet-dye-labeled stimulator cells. CFSE-low proliferating responders, CD3+CD4+ and CD3+CD8+, were sorted post-reaction. The sequenced sample was alloreactive CD4+ T cells from a mixed lymphocyte reaction culture, obtained before intestinal transplant. Regarding subset: CFSE-low proliferating T cells sorted from roughly six-day pre-transplant mixed lymphocyte reaction (GvH or HvG direction). The clonotype originates from a human patient who received an intestinal transplant. This rearrangement joins TRBV6-1 to TRBJ1-4; D perhaps matches TRBD1 (5 bases). CDR3 protein: CASRAGPATNEKLFF. The DNA for the CDR3 is TGTGCCAGCAGGGCAGGGCCTGCAACTAATGAAAAACTGTTTTTT.